This section outlines one T cell receptor beta chain sequence together with its context. Its target is unknown. Measured with immunoSEQ multiplex PCR; TCRdb has only the in-frame clones, and not every one. Among 50,000 to 60,000 clones listed, around 80% were seen once. The culture ran for approximately 10 days before CD4+ T cells were isolated. Absence of prior SARS-CoV-2 infection characterized the vaccine recipients, who showed negative nucleocapsid antibodies. The sample is drawn from a study of vaccination effects on CD4 cells after COVID-19. The CDR3 runs to 15 residues. With 6 bases clipped from V and 1 base from J, the junction kept 7 bases outside the gene matches. Germline V gene data show CDR1 as LGHDT and CDR2 as YNNKEL (reference sequence).

This TCR came from a human donor who received a COVID-19 vaccine. The sequencing here drew on CD4+ T cells from PBMCs cultured without peptide, taken before COVID-19 vaccination. The chain joins TRBV3-1 (or the pseudogene TRBV3-2) to TRBJ1-1, with TRBD1 identical over 8 bases. Here the CDR3 DNA reads TGTGCCAGCAGACCTCGAGACAGGGGGAACACTGAAGCTTTCTTT. Its protein is CASRPRDRGNTEAFF.